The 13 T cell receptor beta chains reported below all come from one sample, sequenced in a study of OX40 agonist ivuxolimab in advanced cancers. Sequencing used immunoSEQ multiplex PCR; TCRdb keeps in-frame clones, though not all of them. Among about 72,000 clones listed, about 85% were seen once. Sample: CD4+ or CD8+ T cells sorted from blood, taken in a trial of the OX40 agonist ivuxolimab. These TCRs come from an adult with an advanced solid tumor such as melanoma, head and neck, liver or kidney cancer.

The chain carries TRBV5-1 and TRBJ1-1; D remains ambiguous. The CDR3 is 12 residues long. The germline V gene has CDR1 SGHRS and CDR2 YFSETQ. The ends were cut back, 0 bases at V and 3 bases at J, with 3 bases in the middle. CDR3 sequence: CASSLGDTEAFF. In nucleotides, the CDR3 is TGCGCCAGCAGCTTGGGGGACACTGAAGCTTTCTTT.

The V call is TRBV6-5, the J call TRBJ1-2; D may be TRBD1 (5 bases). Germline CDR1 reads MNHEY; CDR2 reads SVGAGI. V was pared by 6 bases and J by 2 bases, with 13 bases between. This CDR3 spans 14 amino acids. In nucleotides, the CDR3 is TGTGCCAGCAGATCATTAGGGGAGAACTATGGCTACACCTTC. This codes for CASRSLGENYGYTF.

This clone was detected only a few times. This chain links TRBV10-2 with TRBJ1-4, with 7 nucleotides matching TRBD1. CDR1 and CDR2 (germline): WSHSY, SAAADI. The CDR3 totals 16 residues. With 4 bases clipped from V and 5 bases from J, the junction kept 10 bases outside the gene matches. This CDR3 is CASSGVRRQGNEKLFF. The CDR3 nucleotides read TGCGCCAGCAGTGGGGTTCGGCGACAGGGAAATGAAAAACTGTTTTTT.

This CDR3 is CASSLAGVTDTQYF. Written as DNA, the CDR3 is TGTGCCAGCAGCTTAGCGGGAGTCACAGATACGCAGTATTTT. V is TRBV7-9 and J is TRBJ2-3; weak D call: TRBD2 (5 bases). CDR1 and CDR2 (germline): SEHNR, FQNEAQ (reference sequence). The CDR3 spans 14 residues. The ends were cut back, 0 bases at V and 2 bases at J, with 6 bases in the middle.

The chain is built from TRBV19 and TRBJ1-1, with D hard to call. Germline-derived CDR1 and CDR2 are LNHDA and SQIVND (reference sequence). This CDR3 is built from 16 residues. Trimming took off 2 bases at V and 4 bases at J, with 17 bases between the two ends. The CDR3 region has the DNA TGTGCCAGTAGTATACGGTCGGACGGAGTCGGCACTGAAGCTTTCTTT. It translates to CASSIRSDGVGTEAFF.

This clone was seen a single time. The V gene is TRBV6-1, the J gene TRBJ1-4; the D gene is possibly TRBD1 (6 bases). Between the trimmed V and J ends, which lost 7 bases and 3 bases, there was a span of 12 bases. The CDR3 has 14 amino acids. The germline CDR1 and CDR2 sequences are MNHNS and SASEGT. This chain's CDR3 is CASTDQGSNEKLFF. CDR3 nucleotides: TGTGCCAGCACCGATCAGGGGTCTAATGAAAAACTGTTTTTT.

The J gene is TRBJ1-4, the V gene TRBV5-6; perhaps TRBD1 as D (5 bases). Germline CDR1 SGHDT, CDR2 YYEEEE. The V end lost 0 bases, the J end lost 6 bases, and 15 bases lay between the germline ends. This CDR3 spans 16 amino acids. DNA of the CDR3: TGTGCCAGCAGCTTGGGACCCCAGGGCAGATATGAAAAACTGTTTTTT. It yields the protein CASSLGPQGRYEKLFF.

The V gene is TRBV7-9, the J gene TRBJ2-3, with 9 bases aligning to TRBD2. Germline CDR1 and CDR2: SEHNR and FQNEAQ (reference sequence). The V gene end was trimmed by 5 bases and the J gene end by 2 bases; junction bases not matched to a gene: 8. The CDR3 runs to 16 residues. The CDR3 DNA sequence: TGTGCCAGCAGCCCGAGCGGGGGGACCTCCACAGATACGCAGTATTTT. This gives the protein CASSPSGGTSTDTQYF. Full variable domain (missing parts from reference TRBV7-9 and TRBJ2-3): DTGVSQNPRHKITKRGQNVTFRCDPISEHNRLYWYRQTLGQGPEFLTYFQNEAQLEKSRLLSDRFSAERPKGSFSTLEIQRTEQGDSAMYLCASSPSGGTSTDTQYFGPGTRLTVL.

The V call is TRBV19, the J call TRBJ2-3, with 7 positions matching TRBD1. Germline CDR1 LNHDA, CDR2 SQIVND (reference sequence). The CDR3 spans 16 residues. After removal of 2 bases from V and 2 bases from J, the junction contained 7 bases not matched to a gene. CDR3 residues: CASSIRDSIYTDTQYF. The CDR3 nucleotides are TGTGCCAGTAGTATACGGGACAGCATATACACAGATACGCAGTATTTT.

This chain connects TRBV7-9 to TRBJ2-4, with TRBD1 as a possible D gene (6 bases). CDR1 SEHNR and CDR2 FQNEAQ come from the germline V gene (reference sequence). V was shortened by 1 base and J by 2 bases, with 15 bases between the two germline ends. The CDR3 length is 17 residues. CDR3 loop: CASSLGQGSMTKNIQYF. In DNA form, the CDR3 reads TGTGCCAGCAGCTTAGGTCAGGGGTCGATGACCAAAAACATTCAGTACTTC.

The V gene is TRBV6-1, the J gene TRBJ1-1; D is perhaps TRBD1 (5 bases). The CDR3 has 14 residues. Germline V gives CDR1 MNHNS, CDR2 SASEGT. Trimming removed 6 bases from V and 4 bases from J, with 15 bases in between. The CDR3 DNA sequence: TGTGCCAGCAGAGCCGGGACTCAGGGCACTGAAGCTTTCTTT. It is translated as CASRAGTQGTEAFF.

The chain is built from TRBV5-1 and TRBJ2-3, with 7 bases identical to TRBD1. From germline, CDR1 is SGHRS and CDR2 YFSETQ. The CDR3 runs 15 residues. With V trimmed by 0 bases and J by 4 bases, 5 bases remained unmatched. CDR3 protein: CASSLEGGRADTQYF. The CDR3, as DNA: TGCGCCAGCAGCTTGGAAGGGGGCCGAGCAGATACGCAGTATTTT.

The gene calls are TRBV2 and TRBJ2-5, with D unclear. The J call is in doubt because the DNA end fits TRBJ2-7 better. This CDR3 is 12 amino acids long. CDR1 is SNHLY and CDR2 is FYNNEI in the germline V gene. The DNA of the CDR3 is TGTGCCAGCGGAATAGCCCCCCACGAGCAGTACTTC. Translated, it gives CASGIAPHEQYF.